This T cell receptor beta chain is from a study of beta chain features in type 1 diabetes. About the research overall: Across all samples, some 98 million sorted cells were examined.

As every portion of the isolated RNA was reverse transcribed, the sequencing read expressed TCRB transcripts. The table came from immunoSEQ multiplex PCR; TCRdb's copy has only in-frame clones and leaves some out. Of some 230,000 clones listed, about 10% are singletons. Trimming removed 3 bases at V and 0 bases at J, with 8 bases between. Germline V lookup: CDR1 SGHDT, CDR2 YYEEEE. The CDR3 totals 14 residues. The TCR originated in a woman aged 18-29 years in good health. The chain links TRBV5-6 to TRBJ2-3; D gene unclear. The sequenced material came from naive CD4+ T cells from blood. For the CDR3, the DNA is TGTGCCAGCAGCTCCTTAACTAGCACAGATACGCAGTATTTT. It codes for CASSSLTSTDTQYF.